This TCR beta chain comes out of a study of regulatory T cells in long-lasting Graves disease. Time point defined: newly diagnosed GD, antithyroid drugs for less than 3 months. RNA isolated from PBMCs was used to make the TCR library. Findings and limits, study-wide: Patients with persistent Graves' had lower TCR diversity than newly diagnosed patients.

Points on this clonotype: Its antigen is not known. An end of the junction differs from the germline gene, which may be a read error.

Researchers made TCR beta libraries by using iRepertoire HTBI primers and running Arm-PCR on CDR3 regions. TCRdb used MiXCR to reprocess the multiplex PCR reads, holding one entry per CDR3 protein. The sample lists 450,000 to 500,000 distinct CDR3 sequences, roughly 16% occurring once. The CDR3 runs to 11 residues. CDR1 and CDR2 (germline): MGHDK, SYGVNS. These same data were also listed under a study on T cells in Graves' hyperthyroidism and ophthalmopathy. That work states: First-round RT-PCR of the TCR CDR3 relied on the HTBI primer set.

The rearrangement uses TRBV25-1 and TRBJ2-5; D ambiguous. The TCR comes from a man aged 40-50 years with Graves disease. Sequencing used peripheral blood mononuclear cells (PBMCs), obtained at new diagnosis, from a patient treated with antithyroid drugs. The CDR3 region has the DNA TGTGCCAGCAGCGAATCGGAGACCCAGTACTTC. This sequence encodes CASSESETQYF.